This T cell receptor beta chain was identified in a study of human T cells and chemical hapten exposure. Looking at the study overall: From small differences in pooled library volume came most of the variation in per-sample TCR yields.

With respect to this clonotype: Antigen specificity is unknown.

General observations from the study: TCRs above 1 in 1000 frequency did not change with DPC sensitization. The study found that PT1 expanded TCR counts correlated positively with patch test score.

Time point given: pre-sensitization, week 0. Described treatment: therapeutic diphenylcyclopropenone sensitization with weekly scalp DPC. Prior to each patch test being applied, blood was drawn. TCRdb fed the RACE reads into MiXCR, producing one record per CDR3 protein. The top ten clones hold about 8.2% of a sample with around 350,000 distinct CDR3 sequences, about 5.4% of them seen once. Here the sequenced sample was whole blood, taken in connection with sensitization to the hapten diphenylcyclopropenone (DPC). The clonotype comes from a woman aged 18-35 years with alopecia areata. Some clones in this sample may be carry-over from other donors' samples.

The CDR3 here is CASSPPGQGNYGYTF. The DNA for the CDR3 is TGTGCCAGCTCACCTCCGGGACAGGGGAACTATGGCTACACCTTC. The chain uses TRBV18 and TRBJ1-2, with 10 bases fitting TRBD1. With V trimmed by 3 bases and J by 2 bases, 3 bases remained unmatched. Germline V gives CDR1 KGHSH, CDR2 LQKENI. The CDR3 sequence is 15 residues long.